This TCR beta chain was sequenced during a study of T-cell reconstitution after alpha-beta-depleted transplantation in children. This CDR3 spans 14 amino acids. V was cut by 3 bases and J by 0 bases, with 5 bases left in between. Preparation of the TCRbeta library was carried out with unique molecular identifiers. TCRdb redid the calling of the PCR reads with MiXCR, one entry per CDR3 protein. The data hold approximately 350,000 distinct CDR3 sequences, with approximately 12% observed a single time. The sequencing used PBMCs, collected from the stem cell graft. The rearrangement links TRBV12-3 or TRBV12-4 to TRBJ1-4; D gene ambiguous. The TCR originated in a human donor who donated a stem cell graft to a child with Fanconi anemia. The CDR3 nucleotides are TGTGCCAGCAGTTTTGGGGCAACTAATGAAAAACTGTTTTTT. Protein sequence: CASSFGATNEKLFF.